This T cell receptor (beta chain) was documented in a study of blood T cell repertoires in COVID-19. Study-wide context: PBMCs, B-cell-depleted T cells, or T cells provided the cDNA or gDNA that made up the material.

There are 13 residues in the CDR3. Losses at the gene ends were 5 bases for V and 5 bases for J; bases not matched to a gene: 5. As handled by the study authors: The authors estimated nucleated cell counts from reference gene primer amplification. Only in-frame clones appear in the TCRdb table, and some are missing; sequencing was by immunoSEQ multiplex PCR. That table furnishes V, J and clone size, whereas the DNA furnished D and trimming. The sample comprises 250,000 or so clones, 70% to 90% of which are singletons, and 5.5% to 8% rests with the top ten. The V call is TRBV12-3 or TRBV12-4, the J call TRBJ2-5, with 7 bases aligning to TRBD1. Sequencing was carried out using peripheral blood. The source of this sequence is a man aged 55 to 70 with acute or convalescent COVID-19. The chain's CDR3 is CASSRDSQETQYF. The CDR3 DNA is TGTGCCAGCAGTCGGGACAGCCAGGAGACCCAGTACTTC.